Ten or more counts support the clone carrying this TCR beta chain. The entry originates in a study of T cells in Graves' hyperthyroidism and ophthalmopathy. Amplified regions were TCR beta CDR3 sequences from RNA transcripts. During a first-round RT-PCR of the TCR CDR3, the HTBI primer set was used. TCRdb analysed the multiplex PCR reads with MiXCR anew, one entry per CDR3 protein. The sample holds 300,000 to 400,000 distinct CDR3 sequences, 15% to 20% seen once. The material sequenced was blood. The receptor was isolated from a woman aged 45-59 years with Graves' hyperthyroidism.

CDR3 DNA: TGTGCCAGCAGCTTTAGCGGGAGGGCCAGAACAGATACGCAGTATTTT. It is translated as CASSFSGRARTDTQYF. The chain has TRBV28 and TRBJ2-3, with 11 bases that match TRBD2. CDR3 length equals 16 residues. Trimming at V came to 6 bases and at J to 3 bases, leaving 8 bases not matched to a gene. Germline V gene sequence: CDR1 MDHEN, CDR2 SYDVKM. Based on the CDR3 plus reference TRBV28 and TRBJ2-3, the full variable domain is DVKVTQSSRYLVKRTGEKVFLECVQDMDHENMFWYRQDPGLGLRLIYFSYDVKMKEKGDIPEGYSVSREKKERFSLILESASTNQTSMYLCASSFSGRARTDTQYFGPGTRLTVL.